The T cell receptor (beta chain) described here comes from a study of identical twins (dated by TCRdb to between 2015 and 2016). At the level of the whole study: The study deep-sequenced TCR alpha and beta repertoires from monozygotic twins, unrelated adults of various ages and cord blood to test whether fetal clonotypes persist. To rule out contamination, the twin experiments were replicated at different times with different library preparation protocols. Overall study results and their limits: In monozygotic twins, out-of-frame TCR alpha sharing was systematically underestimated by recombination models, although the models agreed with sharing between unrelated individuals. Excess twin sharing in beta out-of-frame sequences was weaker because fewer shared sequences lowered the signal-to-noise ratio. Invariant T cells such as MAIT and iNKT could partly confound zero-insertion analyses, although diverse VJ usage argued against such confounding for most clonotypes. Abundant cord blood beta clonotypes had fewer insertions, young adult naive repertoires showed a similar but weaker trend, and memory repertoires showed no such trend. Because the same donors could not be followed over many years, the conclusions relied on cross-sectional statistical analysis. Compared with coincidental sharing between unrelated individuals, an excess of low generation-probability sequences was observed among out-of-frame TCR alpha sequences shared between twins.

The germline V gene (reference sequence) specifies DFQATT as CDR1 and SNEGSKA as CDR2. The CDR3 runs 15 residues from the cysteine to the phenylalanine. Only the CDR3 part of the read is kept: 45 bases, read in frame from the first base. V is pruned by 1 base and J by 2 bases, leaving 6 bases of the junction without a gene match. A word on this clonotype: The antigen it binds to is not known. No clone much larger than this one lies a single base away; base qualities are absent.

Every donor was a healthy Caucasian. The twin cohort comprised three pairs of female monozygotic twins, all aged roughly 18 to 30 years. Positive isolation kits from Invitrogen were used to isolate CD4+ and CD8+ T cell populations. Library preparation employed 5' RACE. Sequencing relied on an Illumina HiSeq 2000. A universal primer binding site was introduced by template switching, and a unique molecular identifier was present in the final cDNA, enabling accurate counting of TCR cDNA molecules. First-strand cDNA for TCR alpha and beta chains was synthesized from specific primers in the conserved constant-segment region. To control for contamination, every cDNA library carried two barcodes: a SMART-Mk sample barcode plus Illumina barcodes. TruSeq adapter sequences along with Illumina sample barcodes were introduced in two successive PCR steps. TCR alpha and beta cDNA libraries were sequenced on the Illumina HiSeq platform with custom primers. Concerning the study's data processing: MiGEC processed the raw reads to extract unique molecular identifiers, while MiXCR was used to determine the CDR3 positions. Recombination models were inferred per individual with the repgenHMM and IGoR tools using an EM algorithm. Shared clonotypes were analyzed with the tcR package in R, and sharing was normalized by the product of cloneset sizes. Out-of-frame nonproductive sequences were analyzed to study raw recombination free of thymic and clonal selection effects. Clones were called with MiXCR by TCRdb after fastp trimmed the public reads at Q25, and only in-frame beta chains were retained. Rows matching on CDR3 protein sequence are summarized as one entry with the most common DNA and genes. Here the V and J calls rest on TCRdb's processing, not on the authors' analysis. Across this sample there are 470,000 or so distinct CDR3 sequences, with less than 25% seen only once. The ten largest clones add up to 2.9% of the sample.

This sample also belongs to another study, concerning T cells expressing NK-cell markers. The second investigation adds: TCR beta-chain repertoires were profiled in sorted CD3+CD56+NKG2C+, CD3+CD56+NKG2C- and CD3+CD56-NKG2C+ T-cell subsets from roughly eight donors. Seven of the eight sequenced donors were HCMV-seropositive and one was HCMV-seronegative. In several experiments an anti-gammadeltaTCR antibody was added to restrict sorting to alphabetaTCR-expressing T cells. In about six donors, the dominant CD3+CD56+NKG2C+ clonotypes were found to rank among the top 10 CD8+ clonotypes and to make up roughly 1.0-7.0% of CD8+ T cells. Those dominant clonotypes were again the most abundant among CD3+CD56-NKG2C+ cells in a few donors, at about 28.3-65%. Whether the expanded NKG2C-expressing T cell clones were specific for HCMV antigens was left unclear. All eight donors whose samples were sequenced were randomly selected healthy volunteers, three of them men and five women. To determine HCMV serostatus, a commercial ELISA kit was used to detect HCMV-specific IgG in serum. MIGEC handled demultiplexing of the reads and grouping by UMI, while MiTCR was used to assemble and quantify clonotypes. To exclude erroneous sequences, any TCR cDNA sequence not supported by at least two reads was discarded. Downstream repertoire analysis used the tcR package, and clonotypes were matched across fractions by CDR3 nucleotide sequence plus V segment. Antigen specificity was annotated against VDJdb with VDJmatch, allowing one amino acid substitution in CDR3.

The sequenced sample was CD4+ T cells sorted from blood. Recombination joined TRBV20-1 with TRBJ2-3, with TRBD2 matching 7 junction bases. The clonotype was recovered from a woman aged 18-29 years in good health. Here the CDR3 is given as CSARASRENTDTQYF. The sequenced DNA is TGCAGTGCTAGAGCTTCGCGGGAGAACACAGATACGCAGTATTTT.